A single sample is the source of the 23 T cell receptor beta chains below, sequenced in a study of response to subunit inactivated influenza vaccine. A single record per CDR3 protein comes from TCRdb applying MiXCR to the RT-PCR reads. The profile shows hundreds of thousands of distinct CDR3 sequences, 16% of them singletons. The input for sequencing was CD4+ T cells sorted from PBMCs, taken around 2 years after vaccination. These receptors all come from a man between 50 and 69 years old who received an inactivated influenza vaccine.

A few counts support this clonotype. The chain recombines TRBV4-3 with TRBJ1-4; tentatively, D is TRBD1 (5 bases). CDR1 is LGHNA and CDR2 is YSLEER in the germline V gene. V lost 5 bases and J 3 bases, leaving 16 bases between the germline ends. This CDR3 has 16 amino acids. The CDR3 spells CASSSAGAGPNEKLFF. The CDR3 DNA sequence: TGCGCCAGCAGCTCCGCTGGGGCAGGGCCTAATGAAAAACTGTTTTTT.

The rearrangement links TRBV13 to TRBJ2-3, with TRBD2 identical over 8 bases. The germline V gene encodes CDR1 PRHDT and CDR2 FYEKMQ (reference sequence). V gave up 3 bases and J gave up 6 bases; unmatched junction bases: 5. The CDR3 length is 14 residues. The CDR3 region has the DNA TGTGCCAGCAGCTTGACTAGCGATCTCGATACGCAGTATTTT. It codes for CASSLTSDLDTQYF.

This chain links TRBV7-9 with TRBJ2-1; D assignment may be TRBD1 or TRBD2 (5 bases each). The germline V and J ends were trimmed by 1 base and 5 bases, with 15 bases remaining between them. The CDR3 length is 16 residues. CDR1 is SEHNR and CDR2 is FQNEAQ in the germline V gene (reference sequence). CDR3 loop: CASSLGGGTGDNEQFF. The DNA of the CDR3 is TGTGCCAGCAGCTTAGGAGGTGGGACGGGTGACAATGAGCAGTTCTTC.

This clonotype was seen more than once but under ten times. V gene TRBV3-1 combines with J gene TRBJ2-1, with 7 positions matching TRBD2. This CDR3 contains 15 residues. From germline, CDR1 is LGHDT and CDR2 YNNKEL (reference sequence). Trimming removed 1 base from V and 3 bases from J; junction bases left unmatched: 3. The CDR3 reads CASSQGSGGYNEQFF. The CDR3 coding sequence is TGTGCCAGCAGCCAAGGTTCGGGGGGCTACAATGAGCAGTTCTTC.

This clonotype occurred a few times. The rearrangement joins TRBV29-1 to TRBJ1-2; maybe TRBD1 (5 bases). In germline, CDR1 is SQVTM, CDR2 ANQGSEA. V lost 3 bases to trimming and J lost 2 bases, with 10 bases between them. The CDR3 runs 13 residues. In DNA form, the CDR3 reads TGCAGCGTTGATACCCGGGGGAACTATGGCTACACCTTC. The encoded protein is CSVDTRGNYGYTF.

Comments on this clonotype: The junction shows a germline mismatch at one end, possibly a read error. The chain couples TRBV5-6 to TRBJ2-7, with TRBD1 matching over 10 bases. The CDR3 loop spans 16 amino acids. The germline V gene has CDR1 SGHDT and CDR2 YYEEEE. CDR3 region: CASSLKPGQGMDEQYF. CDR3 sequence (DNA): TGTGCCAGCAGCTTAAAACCGGGACAGGGGATGGACGAGCAATACTTC.

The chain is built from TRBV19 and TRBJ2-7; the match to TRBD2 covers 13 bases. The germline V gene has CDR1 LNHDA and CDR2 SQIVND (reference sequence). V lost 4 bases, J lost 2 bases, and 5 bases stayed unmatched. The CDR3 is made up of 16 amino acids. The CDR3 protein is CASSRGTSGTTYEQYF. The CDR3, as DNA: TGTGCCAGTAGTAGGGGGACTAGCGGGACCACCTACGAGCAGTACTTC.

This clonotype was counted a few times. The chain's CDR3 is CAISESQYSNQPQHF. The CDR3 DNA reads as TGTGCCATCAGTGAGTCGCAGTACAGCAATCAGCCCCAGCATTTT. V usage is TRBV10-3 and J usage is TRBJ1-5; D is undetermined. The germline V gene has CDR1 ENHRY and CDR2 SYGVKD. This CDR3 spans 15 amino acids. The V end lost 0 bases, the J end lost 1 base, and 7 bases lay between the germline ends.

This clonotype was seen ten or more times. CDR3 sequence reads: CASSFRHLNTGELFF. CDR3 bases: TGTGCCAGCAGTTTTAGACACCTAAACACCGGGGAGCTGTTTTTT. This chain links TRBV12-3 or TRBV12-4 with TRBJ2-2; no clear D. The CDR3 has 15 residues. Trimming removed 3 bases at V and 2 bases at J, with 10 bases between.

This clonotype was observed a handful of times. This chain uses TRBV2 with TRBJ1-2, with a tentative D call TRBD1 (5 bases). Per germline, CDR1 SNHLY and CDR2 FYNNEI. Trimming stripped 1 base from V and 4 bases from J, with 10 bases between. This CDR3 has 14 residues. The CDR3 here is CASSEGGRRYGYTF. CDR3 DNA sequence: TGTGCCAGCAGTGAAGGGGGACGTCGCTATGGCTACACCTTC.

Here the CDR3 reads CATSPLSRDNEQFF. CDR3 DNA sequence: TGTGCCACCAGTCCGTTAAGCCGGGACAATGAGCAGTTCTTC. The rearrangement links TRBV24-1 to TRBJ2-1; D is undetermined. Between the trimmed V and J ends, which lost 6 bases and 5 bases, there was a span of 13 bases. There are 14 residues in the CDR3. The V gene's germline CDR1 is KGHDR and CDR2 SFDVKD.

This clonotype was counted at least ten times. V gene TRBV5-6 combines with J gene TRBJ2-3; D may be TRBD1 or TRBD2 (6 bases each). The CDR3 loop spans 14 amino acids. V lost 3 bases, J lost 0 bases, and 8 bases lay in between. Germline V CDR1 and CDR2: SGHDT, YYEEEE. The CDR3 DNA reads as TGTGCCAGCAGCTCGGGGGCGAGCACAGATACGCAGTATTTT. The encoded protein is CASSSGASTDTQYF.

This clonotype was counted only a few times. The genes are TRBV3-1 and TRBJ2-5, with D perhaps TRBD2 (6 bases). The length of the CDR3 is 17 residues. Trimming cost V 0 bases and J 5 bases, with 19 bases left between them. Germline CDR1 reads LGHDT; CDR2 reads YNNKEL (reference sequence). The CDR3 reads CASSQDQILAQRETQYF. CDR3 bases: TGTGCCAGCAGCCAAGATCAGATACTAGCCCAGAGGGAGACCCAGTACTTC.

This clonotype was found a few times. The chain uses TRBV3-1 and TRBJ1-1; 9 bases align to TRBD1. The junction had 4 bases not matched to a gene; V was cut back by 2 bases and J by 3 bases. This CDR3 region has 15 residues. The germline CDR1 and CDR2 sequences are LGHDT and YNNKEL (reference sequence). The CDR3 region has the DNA TGTGCCAGCAGCCAAAGTTGGACAGGGGACACTGAAGCTTTCTTT. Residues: CASSQSWTGDTEAFF.

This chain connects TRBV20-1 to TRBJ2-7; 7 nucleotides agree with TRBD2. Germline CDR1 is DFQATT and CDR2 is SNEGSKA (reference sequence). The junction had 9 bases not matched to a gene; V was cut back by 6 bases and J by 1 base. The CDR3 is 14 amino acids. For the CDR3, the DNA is TGCAGTGCCTCCCCTAGCGGATTTTCCTACGAGCAGTACTTC. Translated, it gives CSASPSGFSYEQYF.

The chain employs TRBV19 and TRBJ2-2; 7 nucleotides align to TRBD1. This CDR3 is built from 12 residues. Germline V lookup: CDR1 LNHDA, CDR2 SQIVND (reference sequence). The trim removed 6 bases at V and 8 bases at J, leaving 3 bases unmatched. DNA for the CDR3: TGTGCCAGTAGGGACAGGACAGGGGAGCTGTTTTTT. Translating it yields CASRDRTGELFF.

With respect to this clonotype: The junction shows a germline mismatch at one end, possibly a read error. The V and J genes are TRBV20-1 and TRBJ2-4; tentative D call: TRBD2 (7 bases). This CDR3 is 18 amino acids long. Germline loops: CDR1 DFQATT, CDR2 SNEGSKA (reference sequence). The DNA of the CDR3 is TGCTGTGCTAGAGATATTCAGACGGGGGGCCTGGCCAAAAACATTCAGTACTTC. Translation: CCARDIQTGGLAKNIQYF.

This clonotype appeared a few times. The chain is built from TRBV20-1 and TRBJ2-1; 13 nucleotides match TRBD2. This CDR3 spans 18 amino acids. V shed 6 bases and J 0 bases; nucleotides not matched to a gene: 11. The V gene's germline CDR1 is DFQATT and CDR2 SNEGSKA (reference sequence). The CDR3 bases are TGCAGTGCCAGGCCGGGACTAGCGGGGAGGAGCTCCTACAATGAGCAGTTCTTC. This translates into CSARPGLAGRSSYNEQFF.

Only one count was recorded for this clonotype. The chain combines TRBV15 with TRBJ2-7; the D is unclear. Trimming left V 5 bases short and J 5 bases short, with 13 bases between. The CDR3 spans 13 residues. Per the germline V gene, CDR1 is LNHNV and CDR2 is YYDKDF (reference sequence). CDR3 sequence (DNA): TGTGCCACCAGCTACGTCCGGTCCAACGAGCAGTACTTC. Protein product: CATSYVRSNEQYF.

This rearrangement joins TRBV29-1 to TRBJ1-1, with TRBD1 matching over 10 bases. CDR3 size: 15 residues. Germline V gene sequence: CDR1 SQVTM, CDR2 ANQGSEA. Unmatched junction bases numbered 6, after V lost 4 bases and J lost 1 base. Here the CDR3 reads CSVVGTGVRNTEAFF. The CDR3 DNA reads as TGCAGCGTTGTAGGGACAGGGGTGAGGAACACTGAAGCTTTCTTT.

The CDR3 spells CASSLKFRVRDGTAYNEQFF. The CDR3 DNA is TGTGCCAGCAGCTTAAAGTTCCGGGTCCGTGATGGAACCGCATACAATGAGCAGTTCTTC. V gene TRBV7-3 combines with J gene TRBJ2-1; D is ambiguous. The germline CDR1 and CDR2 sequences are SGHTA and FQGTGA. With 1 base removed from V and 4 bases from J, the gap between germline ends came to 26 bases. The CDR3 sequence is 20 residues long.

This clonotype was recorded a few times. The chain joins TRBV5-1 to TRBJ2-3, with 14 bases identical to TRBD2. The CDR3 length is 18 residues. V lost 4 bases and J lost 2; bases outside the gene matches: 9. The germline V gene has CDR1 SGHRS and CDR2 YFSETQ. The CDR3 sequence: CASSTGTSGGLYTDTQYF. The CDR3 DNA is TGCGCCAGCAGCACCGGGACTAGCGGGGGTCTTTACACAGATACGCAGTATTTT.

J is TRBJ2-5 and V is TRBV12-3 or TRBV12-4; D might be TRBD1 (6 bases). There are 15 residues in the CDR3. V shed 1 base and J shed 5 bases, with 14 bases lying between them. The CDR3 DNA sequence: TGTGCCAGCAGTTTAGGGTCACAGGGTGGGGAGACCCAGTACTTC. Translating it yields CASSLGSQGGETQYF.